Listed below are T cell receptor beta chains from one sample, sequenced in a study of post-analysis software for immune sequencing data. MiXCR, run by TCRdb on the PCR reads, gives a single entry per CDR3 protein. The sample carries around 400,000 distinct CDR3 sequences, roughly 40% recorded once. Material for sequencing was blood. The origin of the receptors is a girl aged 2 to 9 with multiple sclerosis. Both conserved end residues are part of each CDR3. A D gene is named only where the DNA matches it firmly. Rows give clone size only sometimes, using once, few, many, or a class for an expanded clone.

v_gene: TRBV2
j_gene: TRBJ2-3
d_gene: .
abundance: .
CDR3aa: CASSQGRGTGYTDTQYF
CDR3nt: TGTGCCAGCAGCCAAGGACGGGGAACAGGCTACACAGATACGCAGTATTTT

v_gene: TRBV7-3
j_gene: TRBJ2-6
d_gene: TRBD1
abundance: few
CDR3aa: CASRRDRDSGANVLTF
CDR3nt: TGTGCCAGCAGGCGGGACAGGGATTCTGGGGCCAACGTCCTGACTTTC

v_gene: TRBV6-5
j_gene: TRBJ1-2
d_gene: .
abundance: few
CDR3aa: CASSTQRLNYGYTF
CDR3nt: TGTGCCAGCAGTACACAGAGACTTAACTATGGCTACACCTTC

v_gene: TRBV6-5
j_gene: TRBJ2-3
d_gene: TRBD1
abundance: few
CDR3aa: CAIGGPSTDTQYF
CDR3nt: TGTGCAATAGGGGGCCCAAGCACAGATACGCAGTATTTT

v_gene: TRBV18
j_gene: TRBJ1-4
d_gene: .
abundance: .
CDR3aa: CASSPRGNEKLFF
CDR3nt: TGTGCCAGCTCACCAAGGGGGAATGAAAAACTGTTTTTT

v_gene: TRBV12-3/TRBV12-4
j_gene: TRBJ1-2
d_gene: .
abundance: many
CDR3aa: CAIILANYGYTF
CDR3nt: TGTGCCATCATATTAGCTAACTATGGCTACACCTTC

v_gene: TRBV5-1
j_gene: TRBJ2-5
d_gene: .
abundance: .
CDR3aa: CASSQFAVQETQYF
CDR3nt: TGCGCCAGCAGCCAATTCGCGGTCCAAGAGACCCAGTACTTC

v_gene: TRBV7-2
j_gene: TRBJ2-1
d_gene: TRBD2
abundance: .
CDR3aa: CASSLAGEAYNEQFF
CDR3nt: TGTGCCAGCAGTCTAGCGGGAGAGGCCTACAATGAGCAGTTCTTC

v_gene: TRBV6-1
j_gene: TRBJ2-7
d_gene: TRBD1
abundance: few
CDR3aa: CASGTGDSYEQYF
CDR3nt: TGTGCCAGTGGGACAGGGGATTCCTACGAGCAGTACTTC

v_gene: TRBV5-1
j_gene: TRBJ2-1
d_gene: .
abundance: .
CDR3aa: CASSPGAGNNEQFF
CDR3nt: TGCGCCAGCAGCCCGGGGGCGGGGAACAATGAGCAGTTCTTC

v_gene: TRBV20-1
j_gene: TRBJ2-5
d_gene: TRBD1
abundance: once
CDR3aa: CSARTGALQETQYF
CDR3nt: TGCAGTGCTAGGACAGGGGCCCTTCAAGAGACCCAGTACTTC

v_gene: TRBV10-3
j_gene: TRBJ1-1
d_gene: TRBD1
abundance: .
CDR3aa: CAISENRGRGAFF
CDR3nt: TGTGCCATCAGTGAAAACAGGGGGCGGGGGGCTTTCTTT

v_gene: TRBV28
j_gene: TRBJ1-5
d_gene: .
abundance: few
CDR3aa: CASSLYDSTNQPQHF
CDR3nt: TGTGCCAGCAGTTTATATGACAGTACCAATCAGCCCCAGCATTTT

v_gene: TRBV25-1
j_gene: TRBJ1-2
d_gene: .
abundance: .
CDR3aa: CASSNTGTGGYTF
CDR3nt: TGTGCCAGCAGTAACACAGGGACGGGCGGCTACACCTTC

v_gene: TRBV29-1
j_gene: TRBJ2-5
d_gene: .
abundance: few
CDR3aa: CSVSPGNFQETQYF
CDR3nt: TGCAGCGTTTCCCCGGGCAATTTCCAAGAGACCCAGTACTTC

v_gene: TRBV20-1
j_gene: TRBJ1-2
d_gene: TRBD1
abundance: .
CDR3aa: CSAYLGQGTYGYTF
CDR3nt: TGCAGTGCTTACCTAGGACAGGGGACCTATGGCTACACCTTC

v_gene: TRBV15
j_gene: TRBJ2-4
d_gene: .
abundance: .
CDR3aa: CATSRDPEYIQYF
CDR3nt: TGTGCCACCAGCAGAGACCCCGAATACATTCAGTACTTC

v_gene: TRBV6-1
j_gene: TRBJ1-6
d_gene: .
abundance: .
CDR3aa: CASSLDSQGYNSPLHF
CDR3nt: TGTGCCAGCAGTTTGGACTCTCAGGGCTATAATTCACCCCTCCACTTT

v_gene: TRBV20-1
j_gene: TRBJ1-6
d_gene: .
abundance: .
CDR3aa: CSARDEGRGYYNSPLHF
CDR3nt: TGCAGTGCTAGAGATGAGGGCAGGGGATACTATAATTCACCCCTCCACTTT

v_gene: TRBV18
j_gene: TRBJ2-1
d_gene: TRBD2
abundance: .
CDR3aa: CASSNIAGPENEQFF
CDR3nt: TGTGCCAGCTCTAACATAGCGGGGCCCGAAAATGAGCAGTTCTTC

v_gene: TRBV5-6
j_gene: TRBJ2-5
d_gene: .
abundance: .
CDR3aa: CASSLNAGQETQYF
CDR3nt: TGTGCCAGCAGCTTGAACGCGGGACAAGAGACCCAGTACTTC

v_gene: TRBV29-1
j_gene: TRBJ2-1
d_gene: .
abundance: .
CDR3aa: CSVEKSTYNEQFF
CDR3nt: TGCAGCGTTGAAAAGAGCACTTACAATGAGCAGTTCTTC

v_gene: TRBV20-1
j_gene: TRBJ2-3
d_gene: TRBD2
abundance: .
CDR3aa: CSAEKAGGSDTQYF
CDR3nt: TGCAGTGCTGAGAAGGCGGGAGGGTCAGATACGCAGTATTTT

v_gene: TRBV29-1
j_gene: TRBJ2-1
d_gene: .
abundance: once
CDR3aa: CSVEVAGAYNEQFF
CDR3nt: TGCAGCGTTGAGGTCGCAGGGGCGTACAATGAGCAGTTCTTC

v_gene: TRBV7-2
j_gene: TRBJ2-7
d_gene: TRBD2
abundance: once
CDR3aa: CASSPGLDRVNEQYF
CDR3nt: TGTGCCAGCAGCCCCGGACTAGACAGAGTTAACGAGCAGTACTTC

v_gene: TRBV4-1
j_gene: TRBJ1-2
d_gene: .
abundance: .
CDR3aa: CASSQPRINYGYTF
CDR3nt: TGCGCCAGCAGCCAACCTAGGATTAACTATGGCTACACCTTC

v_gene: TRBV5-1
j_gene: TRBJ2-7
d_gene: .
abundance: few
CDR3aa: CASSSQNYEQYF
CDR3nt: TGCGCCAGCAGCTCCCAAAACTACGAGCAGTACTTC

v_gene: TRBV4-3
j_gene: TRBJ2-3
d_gene: TRBD2
abundance: few
CDR3aa: CASSQDYIGVGGPIDTQYF
CDR3nt: TGCGCCAGCAGCCAAGATTACATCGGTGTGGGAGGGCCAATAGATACGCAGTATTTT

v_gene: TRBV20-1
j_gene: TRBJ2-7
d_gene: .
abundance: few
CDR3aa: CSASSSGTIRAYEQYF
CDR3nt: TGCAGTGCTAGTTCGTCCGGGACCATAAGGGCGTACGAGCAGTACTTC

v_gene: TRBV29-1
j_gene: TRBJ2-7
d_gene: .
abundance: many
CDR3aa: CSVDTAYEQYF
CDR3nt: TGCAGCGTCGACACCGCCTACGAGCAGTACTTC

v_gene: TRBV29-1
j_gene: TRBJ2-5
d_gene: .
abundance: few
CDR3aa: CSFRGGGEETQYF
CDR3nt: TGCAGCTTTCGAGGGGGGGGCGAAGAGACCCAGTACTTC

v_gene: TRBV6-5
j_gene: TRBJ2-5
d_gene: .
abundance: .
CDR3aa: CASSTYAGLPRNEQYF
CDR3nt: TGTGCCAGCAGTACCTACGCGGGACTCCCTAGGAATGAGCAGTACTTC

v_gene: TRBV7-9
j_gene: TRBJ2-7
d_gene: .
abundance: .
CDR3aa: CASSTSTGLGGEQYF
CDR3nt: TGTGCCAGCAGCACCTCGACAGGGTTGGGAGGCGAGCAGTACTTC

v_gene: TRBV28
j_gene: TRBJ1-5
d_gene: .
abundance: .
CDR3aa: CASNNAGDPNQPQHF
CDR3nt: TGTGCCAGCAATAATGCCGGGGACCCCAATCAGCCCCAGCATTTT

v_gene: TRBV20-1
j_gene: TRBJ1-4
d_gene: .
abundance: few
CDR3aa: CSAPSSSSEKLFF
CDR3nt: TGCAGTGCCCCGTCGTCTAGTTCTGAAAAACTGTTTTTT

v_gene: TRBV7-9
j_gene: TRBJ2-7
d_gene: TRBD2
abundance: few
CDR3aa: CASSLPSGSEQYF
CDR3nt: TGTGCCAGCAGCTTACCTAGCGGGAGCGAGCAGTACTTC

v_gene: TRBV10-3
j_gene: TRBJ2-7
d_gene: .
abundance: .
CDR3aa: CAISESGDRSYEQYF
CDR3nt: TGTGCCATCAGTGAGTCAGGGGATAGATCCTACGAGCAGTACTTC

v_gene: TRBV7-2
j_gene: TRBJ2-1
d_gene: .
abundance: few
CDR3aa: CASSLALGLPSYNEQFF
CDR3nt: TGTGCCAGCAGCTTAGCGTTGGGGTTACCATCCTACAATGAGCAGTTCTTC

v_gene: TRBV12-3/TRBV12-4
j_gene: TRBJ2-4
d_gene: .
abundance: .
CDR3aa: CASSFGPKNIQYF
CDR3nt: TGTGCCAGCAGTTTCGGACCGAAAAACATTCAGTACTTC

v_gene: TRBV4-2
j_gene: TRBJ2-5
d_gene: TRBD1
abundance: .
CDR3aa: CASSQLGNRGLETQYF
CDR3nt: TGTGCCAGCAGCCAATTGGGTAACAGGGGGCTGGAGACCCAGTACTTC